A selection of T cell receptor beta chains follows, all from one sample in a study of blood T cell repertoires in COVID-19. Method: immunoSEQ multiplex PCR; TCRdb's copy keeps in-frame clones and lacks some. The repertoire holds under 80,000 clones, with roughly 89% as singletons. The material sequenced was peripheral blood. These TCRs come from a man aged 65 to 79 with active or convalescent COVID-19. Both conserved end residues are part of each CDR3. A D gene is named only where the DNA matches it firmly. Clone size is shown for a subset of rows, as once, few, many or a class of expanded clone.

V gene	clone size	D gene	J gene	CDR3 protein	CDR3 DNA
TRBV7-9	-	TRBD2	TRBJ2-2	CASSLALKGGRSPGELFF	TGTGCCAGCAGCTTAGCGCTAAAGGGCGGGAGATCGCCCGGGGAGCTGTTTTTT
TRBV10-3	few	TRBD1	TRBJ2-5	CAISEMEEQGDQETQYF	TGTGCCATCAGTGAGATGGAGGAACAGGGGGACCAAGAGACCCAGTACTTC
TRBV19	-	TRBD2	TRBJ2-3	CASPGSGTYDTQYF	TGTGCCAGCCCTGGGAGCGGGACGTACGATACGCAGTATTTT
TRBV28	-	-	TRBJ2-5	CASTTGSRETQYF	TGTGCCAGCACGACAGGCAGCAGAGAGACCCAGTACTTC
TRBV19	-	TRBD1	TRBJ1-4	CASKGQINEKLFF	TGTGCCAGCAAGGGACAGATAAATGAAAAACTGTTTTTT
TRBV7-9	-	TRBD2	TRBJ2-1	CASSLVTSPAYNEQFF	TGTGCCAGCAGCTTGGTGACTAGCCCAGCCTACAATGAGCAGTTCTTC
TRBV5-1	few	-	TRBJ1-1	CASSPGGLQNTEAFF	TGCGCCAGCAGCCCCGGGGGACTACAGAACACTGAAGCTTTCTTT
TRBV11-3	-	-	TRBJ1-1	CASRPRRETMNTEAFF	TGTGCCAGCAGACCACGGCGGGAGACTATGAACACTGAAGCTTTCTTT
TRBV28	-	-	TRBJ1-4	CASTQGGTTNEKLFF	TGTGCCAGCACCCAAGGGGGAACAACTAATGAAAAACTGTTTTTT
TRBV3-1/TRBV3-2	-	-	TRBJ1-5	CASSQDLGGFQPQHF	TGTGCCAGCAGCCAAGATCTAGGAGGGTTTCAGCCCCAGCATTTT
TRBV28	-	-	TRBJ1-2	CASRGGPQVYGYTF	TGTGCCAGCAGGGGGGGTCCCCAGGTCTATGGCTACACCTTC